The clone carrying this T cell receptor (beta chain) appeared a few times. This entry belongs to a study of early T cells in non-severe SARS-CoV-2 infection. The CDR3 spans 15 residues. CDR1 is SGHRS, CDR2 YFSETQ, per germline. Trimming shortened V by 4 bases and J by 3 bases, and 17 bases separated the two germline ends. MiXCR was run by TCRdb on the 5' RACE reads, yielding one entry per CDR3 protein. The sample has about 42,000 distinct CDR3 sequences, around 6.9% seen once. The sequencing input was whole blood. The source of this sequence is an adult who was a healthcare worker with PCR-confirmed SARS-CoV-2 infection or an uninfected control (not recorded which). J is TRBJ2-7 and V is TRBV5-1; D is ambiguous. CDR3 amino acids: CASSPLTGLGYEQYF. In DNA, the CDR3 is TGCGCCAGCAGCCCCCTGACGGGCCTTGGCTACGAGCAGTACTTC.